This entry lists 4 T cell receptor beta chains sequenced from one sample in a study of technical replicates of blood from a few donors. Clones were read by immunoSEQ multiplex PCR, and TCRdb kept only the in-frame ones, dropping some. The sample carries about 62,000 clones, approximately 87% recorded once. The source material was PBMCs. These receptors all stem from a human donor in good health. Some clones in this sample may be carry-over from other donors' samples.

The CDR3 region has the DNA TGCGCCAGCAGCCAAGTGACTGGTAATTCACCCCTCCACTTT. It encodes CASSQVTGNSPLHF. The V gene is TRBV4-3, the J gene TRBJ1-6; D gene unclear. V was shortened by 1 base and J by 6 bases, with 7 bases between the two germline ends. The germline CDR1 and CDR2 sequences are LGHNA and YSLEER. The CDR3 contains 14 residues.

The rearrangement joins TRBV18 to TRBJ2-1; 8 bases fit TRBD2. V shed 4 bases, J shed 8 bases, and the junction held 7 bases outside the gene matches. The CDR3 loop spans 14 amino acids. Germline CDR1 is KGHSH and CDR2 is LQKENI. The CDR3 bases are TGTGCCAGCTCACTAAAAGCGGGAGACCATGAGCAGTTCTTC. The encoded protein is CASSLKAGDHEQFF.

This chain uses TRBV10-3 with TRBJ2-7, with D perhaps matching TRBD1 (5 bases). Per the germline V gene, CDR1 is ENHRY and CDR2 is SYGVKD. Deletions cut 7 bases from V and 6 bases from J, with 19 bases between. The CDR3 is 14 residues long. The CDR3 DNA follows: TGTGCCATCACTCCGAAGGCCAGGGAAGGCGAGCAGTACTTC. Its protein product is CAITPKAREGEQYF.

This CDR3 reads CASNPPDRGNTEAFF. Here the CDR3 DNA reads TGTGCCAGCAACCCACCAGACAGGGGAAACACTGAAGCTTTCTTT. This chain joins TRBV6-5 and TRBJ1-1; 8 nucleotides align to TRBD1. The CDR3 spans 15 residues. The J segment lost 2 bases and the V segment lost 7 bases, leaving 9 bases of the junction unmatched. Germline V gene lookup returns CDR1 MNHEY and CDR2 SVGAGI.